Sequencing of this TCR beta chain was carried out in a study of blood T cell repertoires in COVID-19. Study-wide context: The United States, Italy and Spain supplied acute and convalescent COVID-19 samples.

Original methodology: Nucleated cell number was recorded as an estimate derived from reference gene primer amplification. The assay was immunoSEQ multiplex PCR, and TCRdb's table has in-frame clones only and misses some. Clone size and V and J calls were adopted from that table, with D and trimming inferred from the DNA. The sample carries some 460,000 clones, around 90% recorded once. The CDR3 totals 13 residues. Germline V gives CDR1 SGHVS, CDR2 FQNEAQ. The V end lost 3 bases, the J end lost 3 bases, and 8 bases lay between the germline ends. Those who participated ranged in age from roughly 18 to 90 years and resided in 20 to 30 US areas. Participant reports of clinical history set cohort assignment.

The sequencing input was PBMCs or T cells enriched from blood (not recorded which). The sequence came from a woman between 18 and 29 years old with acute COVID-19. V is TRBV7-8 and J is TRBJ1-1; possible D gene TRBD1, 5 bases. The CDR3 protein is CASSLDTDTEAFF. CDR3 coding DNA: TGTGCCAGCAGCTTGGACACGGACACTGAAGCTTTCTTT.